The rows below give T cell receptor beta chains drawn from one sample of a study of cytomegalovirus exposure and HLA in healthy donors. Repertoires were generated with immunoSEQ multiplex PCR, while TCRdb's copy carries only in-frame clones and drops some. Among 150,000 to 200,000 clones, under 80% were seen once, and the ten largest hold roughly 2.9%. The sequenced sample consisted of PBMCs. These receptors were collected from a man in his forties in good health and CMV-seronegative. CDR3s include the opening cysteine and the closing phenylalanine or tryptophan. The D gene is left open where the match is weak. Expanded clones get a size class; other rows say once, few or many, or leave the size out.

clone_size	v_call	j_call	d_call	cdr3_aa	cdr3_nt
-	TRBV7-9	TRBJ2-2	-	CSSSLVDEGTGELFF	TGTTCCAGCAGCTTAGTCGACGAGGGCACCGGGGAGCTGTTTTTT
-	TRBV2	TRBJ2-7	TRBD2	CASSPLAGESYEQYF	TGTGCCAGCAGCCCCTTAGCGGGGGAATCCTACGAGCAGTACTTC
-	TRBV6-1	TRBJ2-2	TRBD1	CASTWTGAGGELFF	TGTGCCAGCACCTGGACAGGGGCGGGCGGGGAGCTGTTTTTT
-	TRBV5-1	TRBJ2-5	TRBD2	CASSLSAGEKETQYF	TGCGCCAGCAGCTTGTCGGCGGGGGAGAAAGAGACCCAGTACTTC
-	TRBV30	TRBJ2-1	TRBD2	CAWSLGTSGTSSYNEQFF	TGTGCCTGGAGTCTTGGGACTAGCGGGACCAGCTCCTACAATGAGCAGTTCTTC
-	TRBV7-2	TRBJ2-7	-	CASSLVGQTEYF	TGTGCCAGCAGTTTAGTGGGGCAGACGGAGTACTTC
-	TRBV7-2	TRBJ1-2	-	CASSLSGAYGYTF	TGTGCCAGCAGCTTATCAGGGGCCTATGGCTACACCTTC
few	TRBV14	TRBJ2-1	-	CASSQDRRQGQFF	TGTGCCAGCAGCCAAGATAGAAGGCAGGGACAGTTCTTC
once	TRBV6-1	TRBJ2-7	TRBD1	CASSELRGLEQYF	TGTGCCAGCAGTGAATTAAGGGGGCTCGAGCAGTACTTC
-	TRBV19	TRBJ1-2	-	CASRTPGQLLSNYGYTF	TGTGCCAGTAGGACTCCTGGACAGCTTCTATCGAACTATGGCTACACCTTC
-	TRBV28	TRBJ1-6	-	CASSPALGRGNSPLHF	TGTGCCAGCAGTCCCGCCCTTGGACGGGGGAATTCACCCCTCCACTTT
few	TRBV15	TRBJ1-2	TRBD1	CATSRDQGGANYGYTF	TGTGCCACCAGCAGAGATCAAGGGGGCGCTAACTATGGCTACACCTTC
-	TRBV6-1	TRBJ1-1	TRBD1	CASGDRENTEAFF	TGTGCCAGCGGGGACAGAGAGAACACTGAAGCTTTCTTT
-	TRBV5-1	TRBJ2-3	TRBD1	CASSSDRGTDTQYF	TGCGCCAGCAGTTCAGACAGGGGAACAGATACGCAGTATTTT
few	TRBV5-6	TRBJ2-2	TRBD1	CASSSPWTGGTGELFF	TGTGCCAGCAGCTCGCCGTGGACAGGGGGGACCGGGGAGCTGTTTTTT
few	TRBV6-5	TRBJ2-3	-	CASSYGQPRGLSTQYF	TGTGCCAGCAGTTACGGCCAGCCCCGAGGACTCTCTACGCAGTATTTT
-	TRBV18	TRBJ2-7	TRBD2	CASSGTSGGSSYEQYF	TGTGCCAGCTCAGGGACTAGCGGGGGGAGCTCCTACGAGCAGTACTTC
-	TRBV25-1	TRBJ2-5	TRBD2	CASSEGVAGNQETQYF	TGTGCCAGCAGTGAAGGGGTAGCGGGGAACCAAGAGACCCAGTACTTC
-	TRBV29-1	TRBJ2-4	TRBD2	CSVVPSGKNIQYF	TGCAGCGTTGTTCCTAGCGGGAAAAACATTCAGTACTTC
few	TRBV7-2	TRBJ2-3	TRBD2	CASSSTSGAGTDTQYF	TGTGCCAGCAGCTCCACTAGCGGTGCTGGCACAGATACGCAGTATTTT
once	TRBV15	TRBJ1-3	TRBD1	CATTDRVSSGNTIYF	TGTGCCACCACCGACAGGGTGAGCTCTGGAAACACCATATATTTT
-	TRBV4-3	TRBJ2-3	TRBD1	CASSQGQGGTDTQYF	TGCGCCAGCAGCCAGGGACAGGGGGGAACAGATACGCAGTATTTT
few	TRBV19	TRBJ1-1	-	CASSISGGPEAFF	TGTGCCAGTAGTATATCGGGGGGCCCGGAGGCTTTCTTT
-	TRBV6-6	TRBJ2-1	-	CASSYLVQDNEQFF	TGTGCCAGCAGTTACTTGGTACAGGACAATGAGCAGTTCTTC
-	TRBV6-6	TRBJ2-5	TRBD1	CASGPTGGGETQYF	TGTGCCAGCGGTCCGACAGGGGGCGGGGAGACCCAGTACTTC
-	TRBV7-2	TRBJ1-5	-	CASSLSGIQPQHF	TGTGCCAGCAGCTTATCCGGGATTCAGCCCCAGCATTTT
-	TRBV7-9	TRBJ2-5	TRBD1	CASSYRQGPQETQYF	TGTGCCAGCAGCTACCGACAGGGTCCGCAAGAGACCCAGTACTTC
-	TRBV6-5	TRBJ2-1	TRBD2	CASSYPGGRRRNEQFF	TGTGCCAGCAGTTACCCGGGGGGTAGGCGGCGCAATGAGCAGTTCTTC
-	TRBV11-2	TRBJ1-2	-	CASSRILQGSYGYTF	TGTGCCAGCAGCCGGATTTTGCAGGGTAGCTATGGCTACACCTTC
-	TRBV29-1	TRBJ2-2	-	CSVGSGGGSGELFF	TGCAGCGTTGGGTCAGGAGGAGGTAGCGGGGAGCTGTTTTTT